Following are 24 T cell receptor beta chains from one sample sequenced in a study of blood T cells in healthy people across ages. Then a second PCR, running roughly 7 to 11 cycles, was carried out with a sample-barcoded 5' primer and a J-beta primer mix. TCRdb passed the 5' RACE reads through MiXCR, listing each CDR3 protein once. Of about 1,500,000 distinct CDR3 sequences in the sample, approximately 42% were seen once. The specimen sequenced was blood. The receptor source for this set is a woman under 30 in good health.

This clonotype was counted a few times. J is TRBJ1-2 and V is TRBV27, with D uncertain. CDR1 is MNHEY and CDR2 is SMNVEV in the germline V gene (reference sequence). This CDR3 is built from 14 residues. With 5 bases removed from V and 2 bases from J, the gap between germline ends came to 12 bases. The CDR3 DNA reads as TGTGCCAGCAGTCGTAACGGGATAAACTATGGCTACACCTTC. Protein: CASSRNGINYGYTF.

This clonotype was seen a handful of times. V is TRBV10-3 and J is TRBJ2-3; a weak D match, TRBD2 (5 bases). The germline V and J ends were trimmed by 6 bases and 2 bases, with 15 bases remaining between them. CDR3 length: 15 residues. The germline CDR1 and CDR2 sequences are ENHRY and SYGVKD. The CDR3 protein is CAIRTVGSSTDTQYF. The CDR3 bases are TGTGCCATCAGAACTGTGGGGAGCTCCACAGATACGCAGTATTTT.

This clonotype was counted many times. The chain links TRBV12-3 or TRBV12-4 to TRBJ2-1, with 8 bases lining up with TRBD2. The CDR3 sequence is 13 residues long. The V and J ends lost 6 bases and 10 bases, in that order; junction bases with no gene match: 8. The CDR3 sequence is CASRLAGLNEQFF. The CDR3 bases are TGTGCCAGCAGGCTAGCGGGTCTCAACGAGCAGTTCTTC.

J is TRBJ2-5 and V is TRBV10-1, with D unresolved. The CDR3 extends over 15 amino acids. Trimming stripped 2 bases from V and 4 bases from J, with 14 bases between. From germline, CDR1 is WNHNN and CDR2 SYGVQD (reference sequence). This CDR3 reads CASSEGSDSPETQYF. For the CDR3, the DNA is TGCGCCAGCAGTGAGGGGTCCGACTCTCCAGAGACCCAGTACTTC.

As DNA, the CDR3 is TGTGCCAGCAGTTTATACGCAGGGGGAGATCAGCCCCAGCATTTT. This gives the protein CASSLYAGGDQPQHF. The rearrangement links TRBV27 to TRBJ1-5; TRBD1 agrees at 7 bases. Germline CDR1 and CDR2: MNHEY and SMNVEV (reference sequence). Losses at the gene ends were 1 base for V and 5 bases for J; bases not matched to a gene: 5. This CDR3 is built from 15 residues.

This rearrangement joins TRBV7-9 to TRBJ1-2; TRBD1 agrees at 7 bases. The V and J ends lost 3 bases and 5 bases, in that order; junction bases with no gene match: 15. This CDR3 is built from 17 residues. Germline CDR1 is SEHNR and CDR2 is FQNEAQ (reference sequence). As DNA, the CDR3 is TGTGCCAGCAGCTTGCCTTTGACAGGGAGGGCCTTGTATGGCTACACCTTC. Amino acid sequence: CASSLPLTGRALYGYTF.

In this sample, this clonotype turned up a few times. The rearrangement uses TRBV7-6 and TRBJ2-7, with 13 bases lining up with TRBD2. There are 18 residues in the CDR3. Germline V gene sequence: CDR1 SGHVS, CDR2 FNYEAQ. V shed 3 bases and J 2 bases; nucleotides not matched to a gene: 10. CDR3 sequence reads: CASSFSPGTSGETYEQYF. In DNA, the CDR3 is TGTGCCAGCAGCTTTAGCCCCGGGACTAGCGGGGAAACCTACGAGCAGTACTTC.

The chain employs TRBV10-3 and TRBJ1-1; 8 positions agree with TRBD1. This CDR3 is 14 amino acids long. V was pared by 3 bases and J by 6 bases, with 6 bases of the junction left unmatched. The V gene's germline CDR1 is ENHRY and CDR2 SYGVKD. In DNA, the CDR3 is TGTGCCATCAGTGAAGGACAGGGAGGGGCTGAAGCTTTCTTT. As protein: CAISEGQGGAEAFF.

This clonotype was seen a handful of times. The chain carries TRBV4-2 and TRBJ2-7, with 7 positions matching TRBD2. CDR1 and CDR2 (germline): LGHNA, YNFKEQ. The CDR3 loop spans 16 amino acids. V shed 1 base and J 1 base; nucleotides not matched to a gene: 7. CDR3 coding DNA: TGTGCCAGCAGCCAAGCCCCAGCGGGAACGTCCTACGAGCAGTACTTC. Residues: CASSQAPAGTSYEQYF.

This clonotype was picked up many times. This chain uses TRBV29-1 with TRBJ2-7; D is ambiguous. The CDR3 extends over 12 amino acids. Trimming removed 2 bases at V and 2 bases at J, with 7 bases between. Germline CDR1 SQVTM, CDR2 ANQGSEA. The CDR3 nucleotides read TGCAGCGTTGAATACGGCGCCTACGAGCAGTACTTC. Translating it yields CSVEYGAYEQYF.

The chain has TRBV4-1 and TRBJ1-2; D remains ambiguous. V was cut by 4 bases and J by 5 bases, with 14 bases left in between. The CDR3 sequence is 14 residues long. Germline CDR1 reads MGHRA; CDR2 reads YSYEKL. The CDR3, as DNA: TGCGCCAGCAGCCCAGGCTGGGTTGGGTATGGCTACACCTTC. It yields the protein CASSPGWVGYGYTF.

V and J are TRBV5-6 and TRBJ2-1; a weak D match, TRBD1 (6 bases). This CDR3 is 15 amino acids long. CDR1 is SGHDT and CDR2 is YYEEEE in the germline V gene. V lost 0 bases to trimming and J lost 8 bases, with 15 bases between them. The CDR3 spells CASSLAPGEGYEQFF. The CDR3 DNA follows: TGTGCCAGCAGCTTGGCGCCAGGGGAAGGCTATGAGCAGTTCTTC.

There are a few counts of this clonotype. CDR3: CASRLTSGGTYEQYF. The CDR3 nucleotides are TGTGCCAGCAGATTGACTAGCGGGGGAACCTACGAGCAGTACTTC. The V call is TRBV27, the J call TRBJ2-7; TRBD2 matches 12 bases. Germline V CDR1 and CDR2: MNHEY, SMNVEV (reference sequence). The CDR3 has 15 amino acids. V lost 6 bases and J lost 2; bases outside the gene matches: 5.

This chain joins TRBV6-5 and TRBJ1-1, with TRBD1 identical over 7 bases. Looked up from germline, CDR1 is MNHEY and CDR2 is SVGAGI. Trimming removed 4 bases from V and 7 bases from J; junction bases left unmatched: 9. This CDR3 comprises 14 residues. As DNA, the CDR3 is TGTGCCAGCAGTTCCATCGACAGGGATGGTGAAGCTTTCTTT. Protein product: CASSSIDRDGEAFF.

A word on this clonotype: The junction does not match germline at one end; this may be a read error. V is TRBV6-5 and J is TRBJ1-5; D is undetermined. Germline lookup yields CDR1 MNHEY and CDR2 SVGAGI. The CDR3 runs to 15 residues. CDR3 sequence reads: CASRQGSISNQPLHF. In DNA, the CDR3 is TGTGCCAGCAGGCAAGGGAGCATCAGCAATCAGCCCCTGCATTTT.

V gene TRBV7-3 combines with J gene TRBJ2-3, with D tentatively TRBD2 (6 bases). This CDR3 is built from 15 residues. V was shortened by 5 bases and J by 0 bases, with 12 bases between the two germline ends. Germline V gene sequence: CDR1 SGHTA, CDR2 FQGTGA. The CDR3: CASSPWSGSTDTQYF. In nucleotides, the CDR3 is TGTGCCAGCAGCCCCTGGAGCGGGAGCACAGATACGCAGTATTTT.

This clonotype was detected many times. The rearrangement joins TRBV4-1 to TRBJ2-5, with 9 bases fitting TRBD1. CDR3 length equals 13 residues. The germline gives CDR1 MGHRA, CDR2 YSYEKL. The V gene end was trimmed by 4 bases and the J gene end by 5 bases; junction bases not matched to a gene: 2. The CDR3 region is CASSRTGDETQYF. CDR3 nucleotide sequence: TGCGCCAGCAGCCGGACAGGGGATGAGACCCAGTACTTC.

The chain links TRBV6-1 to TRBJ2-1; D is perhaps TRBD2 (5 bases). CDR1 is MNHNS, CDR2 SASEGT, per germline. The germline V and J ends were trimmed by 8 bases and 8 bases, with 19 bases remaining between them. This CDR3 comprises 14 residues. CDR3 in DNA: TGTGCCAGCTTGGTGGAGGTTTGGTACGATGAGCAGTTCTTC. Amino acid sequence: CASLVEVWYDEQFF.

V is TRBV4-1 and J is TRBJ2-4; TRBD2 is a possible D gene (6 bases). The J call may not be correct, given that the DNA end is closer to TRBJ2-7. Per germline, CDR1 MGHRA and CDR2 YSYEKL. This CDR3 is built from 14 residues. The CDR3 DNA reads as TGCGCCAGCAGCGCCGGGACTGTTATATACGAGCAGTACTTC. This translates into CASSAGTVIYEQYF.

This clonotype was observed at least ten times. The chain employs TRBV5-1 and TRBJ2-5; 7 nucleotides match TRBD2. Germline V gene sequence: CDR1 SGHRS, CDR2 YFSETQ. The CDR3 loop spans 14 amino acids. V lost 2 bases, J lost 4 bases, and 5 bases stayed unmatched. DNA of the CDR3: TGCGCCAGCAGCTTTACTAGCGTTGGAGAGACCCAGTACTTC. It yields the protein CASSFTSVGETQYF.

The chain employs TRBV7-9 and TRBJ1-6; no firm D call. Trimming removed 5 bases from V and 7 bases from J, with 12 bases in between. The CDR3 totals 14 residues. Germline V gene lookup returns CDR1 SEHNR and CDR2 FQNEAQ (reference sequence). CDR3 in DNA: TGTGCCAGCAGCAGGACCGAGGGAAATTCACCCCTCCACTTT. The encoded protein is CASSRTEGNSPLHF. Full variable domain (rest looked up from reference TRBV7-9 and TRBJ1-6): DTGVSQNPRHKITKRGQNVTFRCDPISEHNRLYWYRQTLGQGPEFLTYFQNEAQLEKSRLLSDRFSAERPKGSFSTLEIQRTEQGDSAMYLCASSRTEGNSPLHFGNGTRLTVT.

CDR3 protein: CATRQAANEQFF. CDR3 nucleotide sequence: TGTGCCACCCGACAGGCCGCCAATGAGCAGTTCTTC. The rearrangement links TRBV6-5 to TRBJ2-1; tentatively, D is TRBD1 (6 bases). The CDR3 runs 12 residues. V gave up 10 bases and J gave up 6 bases, with 13 bases separating them. The germline gives CDR1 MNHEY, CDR2 SVGAGI.

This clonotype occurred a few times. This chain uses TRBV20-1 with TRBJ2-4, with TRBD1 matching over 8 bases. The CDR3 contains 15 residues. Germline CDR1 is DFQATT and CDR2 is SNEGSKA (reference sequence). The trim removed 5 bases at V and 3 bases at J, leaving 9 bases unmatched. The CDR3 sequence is CSAPTSGGNKNIQYF. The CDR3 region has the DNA TGCAGTGCTCCCACTTCAGGGGGCAACAAAAACATTCAGTACTTC.

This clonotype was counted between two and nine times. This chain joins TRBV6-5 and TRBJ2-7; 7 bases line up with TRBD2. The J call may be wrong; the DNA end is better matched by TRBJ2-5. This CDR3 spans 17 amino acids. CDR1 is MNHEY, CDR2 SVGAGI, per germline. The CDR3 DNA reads TGTGCCAGCAGTTACTCCTATTTGGGAGCGGGAAGAGAGACCCAGTACTTC. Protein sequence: CASSYSYLGAGRETQYF.